The entry below gives a single T cell receptor (beta chain) sequence along with its context. Its antigen is still unknown. The ends lost 4 bases at V and 0 bases at J; junction bases unmatched: 13. The CDR3 runs 18 residues. Germline lookup yields CDR1 SEHNR and CDR2 FQNEAQ (reference sequence). This specimen comes from a study of cytomegalovirus exposure and HLA in healthy donors. Study-level findings and limits: With later analysis, a missense DCLRE1C variant became linked to TCR beta V- and J-gene trimming. HLA alleles were associated with roughly 17,000 TCR beta sequences in a later analysis at 0.05 false discovery rate. Under in vitro conditions, three CMV-associated chains were confirmed as specific for CMV antigens.

The PCR was carried out with 60 Vbeta primers and 13 Jbeta primers. The authors' processing: The authors later counted roughly 87 million unique TCR beta chains, roughly 11 million of them shared. Repertoires were generated with immunoSEQ multiplex PCR, while TCRdb's copy carries only in-frame clones and drops some. From that table come the V and J calls and clone size; the DNA was used to work out D and trimming. The profile covers about 140,000 clones, with almost 85% appearing a single time and about 1.4% taken by the ten largest. Specimen: PBMCs. The chain combines TRBV7-9 with TRBJ2-7, with TRBD2 matching 9 bases. The TCR comes from a man aged 30 to 39 in good health and CMV-seropositive. The CDR3 protein is CASSSGRRVAGASYEQYF. The CDR3 nucleotides are TGTGCCAGCAGCTCCGGCCGGAGAGTAGCGGGGGCCTCCTACGAGCAGTACTTC.